Here is one T cell receptor beta chain with its context. This specimen comes from a study of blood T cell repertoires in COVID-19. Across the whole study: Sample material is recorded as cDNA or gDNA derived from T cells, B-cell-depleted T cells, or PBMCs.

Measured with immunoSEQ multiplex PCR; TCRdb has only the in-frame clones, and not every one. The sample lists more than 95,000 clones; about 94% were seen once. The CDR3 contains 13 residues. V was pared by 7 bases and J by 1 base, with 10 bases between. The V gene's germline CDR1 is MNHEY and CDR2 SVGAGI. This receptor was identified in a man aged 50-59 years with COVID-19, enrolled during active disease. Sequences were obtained from peripheral blood. The chain couples TRBV6-5 to TRBJ2-5, with a weak D call TRBD1 (5 bases). The CDR3 region has the DNA TGTGCCAGCACTACCGACAGCCAAGAGACCCAGTACTTC. Translation gives CASTTDSQETQYF.